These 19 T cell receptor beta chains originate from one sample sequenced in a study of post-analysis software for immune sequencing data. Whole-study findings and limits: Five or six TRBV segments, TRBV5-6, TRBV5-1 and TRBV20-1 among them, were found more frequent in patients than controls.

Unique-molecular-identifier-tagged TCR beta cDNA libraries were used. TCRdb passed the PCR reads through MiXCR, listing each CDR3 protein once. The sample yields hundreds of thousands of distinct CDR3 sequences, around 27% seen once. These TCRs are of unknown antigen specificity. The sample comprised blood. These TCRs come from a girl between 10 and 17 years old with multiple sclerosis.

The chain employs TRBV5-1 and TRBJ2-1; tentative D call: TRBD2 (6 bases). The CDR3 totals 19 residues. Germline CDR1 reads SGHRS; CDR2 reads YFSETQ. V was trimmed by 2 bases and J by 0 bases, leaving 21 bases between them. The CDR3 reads CASSFRGGAGTSSYNEQFF. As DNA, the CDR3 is TGCGCCAGCAGCTTCCGCGGCGGGGCAGGGACCTCCTCCTACAATGAGCAGTTCTTC.

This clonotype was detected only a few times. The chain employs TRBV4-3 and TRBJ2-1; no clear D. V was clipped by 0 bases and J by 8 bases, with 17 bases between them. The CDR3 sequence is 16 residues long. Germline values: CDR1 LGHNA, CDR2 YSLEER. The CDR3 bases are TGCGCCAGCAGCCAAGATTTACCGCGGCCCTTAGATGAGCAGTTCTTC. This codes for CASSQDLPRPLDEQFF.

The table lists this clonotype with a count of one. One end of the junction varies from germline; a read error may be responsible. The CDR3 DNA reads TGTGTCAGCAGTTTAATGGCCCAGCACGAGCAGTACTTC. As protein: CVSSLMAQHEQYF. This rearrangement joins TRBV12-3 or TRBV12-4 to TRBJ2-5; no clear D gene. The better agreement between TRBJ2-7 and the DNA end casts doubt on the J call. This CDR3 is 13 amino acids long.

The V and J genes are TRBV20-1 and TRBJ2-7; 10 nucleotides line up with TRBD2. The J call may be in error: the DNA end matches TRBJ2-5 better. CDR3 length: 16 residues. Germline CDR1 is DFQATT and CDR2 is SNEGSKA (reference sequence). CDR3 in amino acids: CSARVGTSEGSETQYF. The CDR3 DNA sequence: TGCAGTGCTAGAGTGGGGACTAGCGAGGGATCAGAGACCCAGTACTTC.

As DNA, the CDR3 is TGTGCCAGCTCACCACGGGCGGGGTCCCAGTACTTC. The encoded protein is CASSPRAGSQYF. The V and J genes are TRBV18 and TRBJ2-7; TRBD2 is a possible D gene (6 bases). Germline CDR1 reads KGHSH; CDR2 reads LQKENI. The CDR3 runs to 12 residues. V lost 1 base to trimming and J lost 10 bases, with 11 bases between them.

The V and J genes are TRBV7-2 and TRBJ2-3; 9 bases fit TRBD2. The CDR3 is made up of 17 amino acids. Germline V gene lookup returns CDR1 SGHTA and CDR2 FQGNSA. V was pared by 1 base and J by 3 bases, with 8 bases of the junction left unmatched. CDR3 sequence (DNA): TGTGCCAGCAGCTTAGACCCACTAGCGGGCTTTACAGATACGCAGTATTTT. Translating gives CASSLDPLAGFTDTQYF.

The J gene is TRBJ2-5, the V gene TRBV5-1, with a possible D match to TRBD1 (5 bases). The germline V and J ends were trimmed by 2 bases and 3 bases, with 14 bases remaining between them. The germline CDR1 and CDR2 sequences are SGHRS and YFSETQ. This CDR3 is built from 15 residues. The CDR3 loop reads CASSFAGLNEETQYF. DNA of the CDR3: TGCGCCAGCAGCTTCGCAGGGTTAAACGAAGAGACCCAGTACTTC.

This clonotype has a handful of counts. Written as DNA, the CDR3 is TGCAGTGCTCTGGACCGCCGTACCTACAATGAGCAGTTCTTC. Encoded protein: CSALDRRTYNEQFF. The chain uses TRBV20-1 and TRBJ2-1; D is unresolved. Germline CDR1 reads DFQATT; CDR2 reads SNEGSKA (reference sequence). V was clipped by 5 bases and J by 2 bases, with 13 bases between them. The CDR3 has 14 amino acids.

CDR3 residues: CASSGGQGPSYEQYF. CDR3 coding DNA: TGTGCCAGCTCGGGAGGACAGGGCCCTTCCTACGAGCAGTACTTC. The chain couples TRBV18 to TRBJ2-7, with TRBD1 identical over 8 bases. The CDR3 loop spans 15 amino acids. Germline V gene sequence: CDR1 KGHSH, CDR2 LQKENI. The ends lost 6 bases at V and 1 base at J; junction bases unmatched: 8.

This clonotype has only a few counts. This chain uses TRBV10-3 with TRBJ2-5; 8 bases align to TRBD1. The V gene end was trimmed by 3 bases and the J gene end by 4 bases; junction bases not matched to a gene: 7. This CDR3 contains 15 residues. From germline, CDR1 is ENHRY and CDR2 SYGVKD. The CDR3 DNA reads TGTGCCATCAGTGAACCTGGACAGGGTCGAGAGACCCAGTACTTC. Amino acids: CAISEPGQGRETQYF.

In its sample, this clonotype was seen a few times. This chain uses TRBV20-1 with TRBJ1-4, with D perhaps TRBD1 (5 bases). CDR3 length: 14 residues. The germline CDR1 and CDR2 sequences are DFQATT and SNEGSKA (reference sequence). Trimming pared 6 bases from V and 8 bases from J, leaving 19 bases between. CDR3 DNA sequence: TGCAGTGCCCCGGCCCCCCGGGGGTTCGAAAAACTGTTTTTT. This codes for CSAPAPRGFEKLFF.

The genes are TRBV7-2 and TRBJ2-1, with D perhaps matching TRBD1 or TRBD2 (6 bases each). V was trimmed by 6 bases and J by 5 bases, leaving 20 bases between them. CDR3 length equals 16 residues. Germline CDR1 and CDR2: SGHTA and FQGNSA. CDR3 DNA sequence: TGTGCCAGCAGTCTCAGAGGGGGGCCCGGCCACAATGAGCAGTTCTTC. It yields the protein CASSLRGGPGHNEQFF.

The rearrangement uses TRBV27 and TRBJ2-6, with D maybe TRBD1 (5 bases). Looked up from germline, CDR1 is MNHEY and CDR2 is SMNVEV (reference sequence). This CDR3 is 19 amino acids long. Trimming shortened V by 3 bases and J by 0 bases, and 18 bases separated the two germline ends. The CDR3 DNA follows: TGTGCCAGCAGTTTGTTCCCTGTCGGACACACCTCTGGGGCCAACGTCCTGACTTTC. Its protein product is CASSLFPVGHTSGANVLTF.

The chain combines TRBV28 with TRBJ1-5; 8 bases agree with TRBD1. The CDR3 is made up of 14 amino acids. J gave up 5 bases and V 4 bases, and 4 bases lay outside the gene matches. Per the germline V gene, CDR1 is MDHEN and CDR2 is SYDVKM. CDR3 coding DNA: TGTGCCAGCAGTTCGGACAGGGAGGATCAGCCCCAGCATTTT. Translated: CASSSDREDQPQHF.

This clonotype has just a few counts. The chain's CDR3 is CASSLGVLAAEGYTF. CDR3 coding DNA: TGTGCCAGCAGCTTAGGGGTGTTGGCGGCGGAGGGCTACACCTTC. The V call is TRBV7-2, the J call TRBJ1-2; D ambiguous. V lost 1 base and J lost 8, with 17 bases in between. CDR1 and CDR2 (germline): SGHTA, FQGNSA. The CDR3 has 15 amino acids.

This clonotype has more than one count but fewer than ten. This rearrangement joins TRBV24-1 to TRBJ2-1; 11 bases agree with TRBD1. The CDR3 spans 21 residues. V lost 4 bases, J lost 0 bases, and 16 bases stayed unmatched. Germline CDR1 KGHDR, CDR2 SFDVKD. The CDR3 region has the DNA TGTGCCACCAGTGACCGTCCTGGGCGGACAGGGGGCGCGGGCTCCTACAATGAGCAGTTCTTC. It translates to CATSDRPGRTGGAGSYNEQFF.

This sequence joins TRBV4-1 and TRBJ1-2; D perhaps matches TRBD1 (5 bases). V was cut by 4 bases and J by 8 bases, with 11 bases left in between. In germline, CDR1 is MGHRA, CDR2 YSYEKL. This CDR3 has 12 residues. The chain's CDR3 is CASSRLGVGYTF. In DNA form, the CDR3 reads TGCGCCAGCAGCCGCCTGGGGGTGGGCTACACCTTC.

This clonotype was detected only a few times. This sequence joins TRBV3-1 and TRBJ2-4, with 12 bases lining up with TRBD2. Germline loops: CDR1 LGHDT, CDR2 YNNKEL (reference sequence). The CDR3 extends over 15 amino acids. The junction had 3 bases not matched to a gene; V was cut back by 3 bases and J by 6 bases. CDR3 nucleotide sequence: TGTGCCAGCAGCCAGGTACTAGCGGGAGGAAACATTCAGTACTTC. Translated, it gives CASSQVLAGGNIQYF.

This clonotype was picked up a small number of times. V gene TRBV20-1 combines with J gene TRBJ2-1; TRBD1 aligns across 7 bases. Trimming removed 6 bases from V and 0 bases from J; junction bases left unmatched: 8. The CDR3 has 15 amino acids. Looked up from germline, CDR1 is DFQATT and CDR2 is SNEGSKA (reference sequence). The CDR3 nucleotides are TGCAGTGCACTCGACAGGGAACGCTCCTACAATGAGCAGTTCTTC. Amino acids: CSALDRERSYNEQFF.